Below, 14 T cell receptor beta chains from the same sample are listed, as sequenced in a study of blood T cell repertoires in COVID-19. TCRdb's table, derived via immunoSEQ multiplex PCR, lists solely in-frame clones and lacks some. The table has 310,000 or so clones, about 89% seen once. The material sequenced was PBMCs or T cells enriched from blood (not recorded which). These receptors were taken from a woman aged 40 to 49 who had recovered from COVID-19.

The chain is built from TRBV7-8 and TRBJ1-2, with D maybe TRBD1 (5 bases). In germline, CDR1 is SGHVS, CDR2 FQNEAQ. Trimming took off 5 bases at V and 8 bases at J, with 18 bases between the two ends. The length of the CDR3 is 14 residues. CDR3 loop: CASSPGADPPGYTF. The CDR3 DNA reads TGTGCCAGCAGCCCTGGGGCAGACCCCCCGGGCTACACCTTC.

This chain joins TRBV6-2 or TRBV6-3 and TRBJ1-5; unclear D gene. Germline CDR1 is MNHEY and CDR2 is SVGEGT. V was clipped by 6 bases and J by 5 bases, with 26 bases between them. The CDR3 totals 18 residues. The CDR3 reads CASSHARRELSAYQPQHF. The CDR3 DNA reads as TGTGCCAGCAGCCACGCCCGAAGGGAGCTTAGTGCCTATCAGCCCCAGCATTTT.

This clone was seen only once. The chain carries TRBV7-9 and TRBJ2-7, with D unresolved. This CDR3 comprises 14 residues. CDR1 is SEHNR and CDR2 is FQNEAQ in the germline V gene (reference sequence). V lost 3 bases and J 2 bases, leaving 11 bases between the germline ends. CDR3 sequence reads: CASSFSAETYEQYF. In nucleotides, the CDR3 is TGTGCCAGCAGCTTTTCGGCGGAGACCTACGAGCAGTACTTC.

This sequence joins TRBV6-6 and TRBJ1-2; 10 positions match TRBD1. CDR1 MNHNY and CDR2 SVGAGI come from the germline V gene (reference sequence). CDR3 length: 14 residues. V gave up 5 bases and J gave up 7 bases; unmatched junction bases: 7. CDR3 sequence reads: CASSIRQGAGGYTF. In DNA form, the CDR3 reads TGTGCCAGCAGTATTCGACAGGGGGCCGGTGGCTACACCTTC.

This clone was recorded once. The V call is TRBV7-9, the J call TRBJ1-2, with 8 bases identical to TRBD1. CDR3 size: 15 residues. The J segment lost 6 bases and the V segment lost 4 bases, leaving 10 bases of the junction unmatched. CDR1 and CDR2 (germline): SEHNR, FQNEAQ (reference sequence). The CDR3 coding sequence is TGTGCCAGCAGCTCTTGGGCAGGGGGCGCGGATGGCTACACCTTC. This codes for CASSSWAGGADGYTF.

V is TRBV28 and J is TRBJ2-3; TRBD2 agrees at 9 bases. Trimming removed 4 bases from V and 2 bases from J; junction bases left unmatched: 10. Germline V lookup: CDR1 MDHEN, CDR2 SYDVKM. This CDR3 region has 17 residues. CDR3 bases: TGTGCCAGCAGTTCCCCCCTGGGACTAGCAGACACAGATACGCAGTATTTT. It encodes CASSSPLGLADTDTQYF.

The chain has TRBV12-3 or TRBV12-4 and TRBJ1-1, with D unclear. V lost 3 bases and J 1 base, leaving 6 bases between the germline ends. CDR3 length equals 13 residues. CDR3: CASSFDTNTEAFF. CDR3 bases: TGTGCCAGCAGTTTTGACACGAACACTGAAGCTTTCTTT.

This rearrangement joins TRBV5-6 to TRBJ1-2, with TRBD1 matching 7 bases. The CDR3 is 15 residues long. Trimming took 4 bases from V and 8 from J; bases not matched to a gene: 14. Looked up from germline, CDR1 is SGHDT and CDR2 is YYEEEE. In DNA, the CDR3 is TGTGCCAGCAGCCCCGCGACAGGGTTCAAAGGAGGCTACACCTTC. Its translation: CASSPATGFKGGYTF.

The chain links TRBV3-1 (or the pseudogene TRBV3-2) to TRBJ2-5, with 9 bases matching TRBD2. Germline trimming cut 1 base from V and 7 bases from J; bases unmatched to any gene: 7. Germline values: CDR1 LGHDT, CDR2 YNNKEL (reference sequence). The CDR3 is 15 residues long. The chain's CDR3 is CASSQASAGGVTQYF. CDR3 DNA: TGTGCCAGCAGCCAAGCCTCCGCGGGGGGGGTGACCCAGTACTTC.

On this clone itself: The junction and the germline gene differ at one end; a read error may be behind it. The rearrangement joins TRBV13 to TRBJ1-6; weak D call: TRBD1 (6 bases). The CDR3 totals 14 residues. The germline V gene encodes CDR1 PRHDT and CDR2 FYEKMQ (reference sequence). The CDR3 here is CASSVGQYNSPLHF. The CDR3, as DNA: TGTGCCAGCAGCGTAGGACAGTATAATTCACCCCTCCACTTT.

The genes are TRBV12-5 and TRBJ2-1, with D perhaps matching TRBD2 (5 bases). V was clipped by 1 base and J by 9 bases, with 10 bases between them. The CDR3 extends over 13 amino acids. Germline V gene data show CDR1 as LGHNT and CDR2 as FRNRAP. The CDR3 protein is CASGLGGVGEQFF. The CDR3 coding sequence is TGTGCTAGTGGTTTGGGGGGAGTAGGTGAGCAGTTCTTC. Complete variable domain (other parts from reference TRBV12-5 and TRBJ2-1): DARVTQTPRHKVTEMGQEVTMRCQPILGHNTVFWYRQTMMQGLELLAYFRNRAPLDDSGMPKDRFSAEMPDATLATLKIQPSEPRDSAVYFCASGLGGVGEQFFGPGTRLTVL.

The chain has TRBV20-1 and TRBJ1-6; unclear D gene. V dropped 5 bases and J dropped 8 bases, with 7 bases sitting between them. Germline V gene sequence: CDR1 DFQATT, CDR2 SNEGSKA (reference sequence). The CDR3 sequence is 11 residues long. CDR3 protein: CSAARDSPLHF. CDR3 DNA: TGCAGTGCTGCTAGAGATTCACCCCTCCACTTT.

In this sample, this clone turned up once. The chain uses TRBV6-5 and TRBJ1-4; D is uncertain. The CDR3 has 13 amino acids. Trimming pared 6 bases from V and 8 bases from J, leaving 13 bases between. Germline CDR1 reads MNHEY; CDR2 reads SVGAGI. The CDR3 DNA follows: TGTGCCAGCAGGTCTAACGCGGGGGAAAAACTGTTTTTT. Translation gives CASRSNAGEKLFF.

The CDR3 bases are TGTGCCTGGAGATCCGCTAGCGGGAGGAATGAGCAGTTCTTC. Translation gives CAWRSASGRNEQFF. This chain uses TRBV30 with TRBJ2-1; TRBD2 matches at 11 bases. Germline V gene lookup returns CDR1 GTSNPN and CDR2 SVGIG (reference sequence). This CDR3 has 14 residues. J lost 7 bases, V lost 3 bases, and 5 bases had no gene match. The full variable domain, completed using reference TRBV30 and TRBJ2-1, is SQTIHQWPATLVQPVGSPLSLECTVEGTSNPNLYWYRQAAGRGLQLLFYSVGIGQISSEVPQNLSASRPQDRQFILSSKKLLLSDSGFYLCAWRSASGRNEQFFGPGTRLTVL.